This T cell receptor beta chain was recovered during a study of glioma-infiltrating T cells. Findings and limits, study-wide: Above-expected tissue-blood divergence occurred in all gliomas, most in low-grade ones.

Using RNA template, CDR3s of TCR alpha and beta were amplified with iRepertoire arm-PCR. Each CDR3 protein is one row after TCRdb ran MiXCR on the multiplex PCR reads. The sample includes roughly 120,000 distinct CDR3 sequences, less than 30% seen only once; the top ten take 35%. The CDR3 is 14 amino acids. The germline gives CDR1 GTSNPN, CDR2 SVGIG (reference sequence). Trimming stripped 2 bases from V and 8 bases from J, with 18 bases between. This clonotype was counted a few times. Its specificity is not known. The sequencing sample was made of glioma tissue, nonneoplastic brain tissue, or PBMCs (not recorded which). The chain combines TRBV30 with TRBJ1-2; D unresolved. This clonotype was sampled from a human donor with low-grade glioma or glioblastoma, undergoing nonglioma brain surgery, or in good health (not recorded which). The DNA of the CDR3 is TGTGCCTGGAGTTCTCCCGGGATCCGGTCCGGCTACACCTTC. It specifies CAWSSPGIRSGYTF.